This TCR beta chain originates from a study of cytomegalovirus exposure and HLA in healthy donors. In the study overall: The same platform was used for the approximately 120 validation repertoires as for the roughly 700 first-cohort repertoires, as reported in a later analysis. Study-level points and caveats: The study listed some 160 cytomegalovirus-associated TCR beta chains.

Germline V CDR1 and CDR2: SGDLS, YYNGEE. V lost 3 bases, J lost 1 base, and 13 bases lay in between. The CDR3 loop spans 15 amino acids. Remarks on this clone: What it recognizes is unknown.

Libraries were prepared by immunoSEQ multiplex PCR; TCRdb keeps only in-frame clonotypes and omits some of them. Of over 250,000 clones listed, 86% are singletons. The chain combines TRBV9 with TRBJ1-1, with D unclear. The sequence was collected from a young woman in good health and CMV-seronegative. The material sequenced was PBMCs. CDR3 bases: TGTGCCAGCAGCGGATACAGTGTAGGGAACACTGAAGCTTTCTTT. The encoded protein is CASSGYSVGNTEAFF.